This TCR beta chain was sequenced for a study of blood T cell repertoires in COVID-19. Study-level background: Samples taken during acute and convalescent COVID-19 were collected in the United States, Italy and Spain. PBMCs, B-cell-depleted T cells, or T cells provided the cDNA or gDNA that made up the material.

The V gene end was trimmed by 1 base and the J gene end by 3 bases; junction bases not matched to a gene: 6. Germline CDR1 and CDR2: SGHAT and FQNNGV. The CDR3 spans 17 residues. The data were produced by immunoSEQ multiplex PCR, yet TCRdb's version contains in-frame clones alone and is incomplete. The sample yields about 100,000 clones, approximately 86% seen once. This receptor was taken from a man aged 45-60 years with active or convalescent COVID-19. The V call is TRBV11-2, the J call TRBJ2-3; 11 nucleotides match TRBD2. Material: peripheral blood. CDR3 loop: CASSLALASGGTDTQYF. CDR3 coding DNA: TGTGCCAGCAGCTTAGCCCTAGCTAGCGGGGGGACAGATACGCAGTATTTT.